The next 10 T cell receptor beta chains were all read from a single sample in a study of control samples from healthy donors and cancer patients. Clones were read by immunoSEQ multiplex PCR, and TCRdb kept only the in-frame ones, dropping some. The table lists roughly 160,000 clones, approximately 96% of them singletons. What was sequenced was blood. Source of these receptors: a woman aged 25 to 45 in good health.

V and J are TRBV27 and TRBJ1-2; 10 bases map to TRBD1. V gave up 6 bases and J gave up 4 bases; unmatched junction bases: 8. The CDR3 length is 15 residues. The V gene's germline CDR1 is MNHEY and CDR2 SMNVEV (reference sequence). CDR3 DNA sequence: TGTGCCAGCAGGGGGACAGGGGAACTCCTCTATGGCTACACCTTC. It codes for CASRGTGELLYGYTF.

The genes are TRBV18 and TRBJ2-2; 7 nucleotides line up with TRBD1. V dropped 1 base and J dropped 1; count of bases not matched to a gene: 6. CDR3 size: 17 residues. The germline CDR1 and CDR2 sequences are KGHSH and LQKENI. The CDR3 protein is CASSPREGGLNTGELFF. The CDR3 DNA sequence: TGTGCCAGCTCACCACGAGAAGGGGGCTTGAACACCGGGGAGCTGTTTTTT.

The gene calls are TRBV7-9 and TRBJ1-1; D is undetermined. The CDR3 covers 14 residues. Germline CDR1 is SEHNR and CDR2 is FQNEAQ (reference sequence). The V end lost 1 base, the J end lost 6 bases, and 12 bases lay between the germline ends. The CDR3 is CASSLEGWQPEAFF. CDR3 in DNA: TGTGCCAGCAGCTTAGAGGGCTGGCAGCCTGAAGCTTTCTTT.

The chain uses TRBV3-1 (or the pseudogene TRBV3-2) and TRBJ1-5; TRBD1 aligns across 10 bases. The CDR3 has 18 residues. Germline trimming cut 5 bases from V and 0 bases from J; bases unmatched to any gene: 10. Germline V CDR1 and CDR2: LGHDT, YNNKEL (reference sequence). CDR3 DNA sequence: TGTGCCAGCAGCTCCGGGACAGGGGATTCCTATAGCAATCAGCCCCAGCATTTT. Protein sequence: CASSSGTGDSYSNQPQHF.

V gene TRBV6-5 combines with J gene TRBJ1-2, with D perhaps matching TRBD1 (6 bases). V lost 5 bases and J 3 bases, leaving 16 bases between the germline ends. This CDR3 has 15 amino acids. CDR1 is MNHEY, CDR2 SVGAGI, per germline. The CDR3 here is CASSRAGHQDYGYTF. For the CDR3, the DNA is TGTGCCAGCAGTCGAGCGGGACACCAGGACTATGGCTACACCTTC.

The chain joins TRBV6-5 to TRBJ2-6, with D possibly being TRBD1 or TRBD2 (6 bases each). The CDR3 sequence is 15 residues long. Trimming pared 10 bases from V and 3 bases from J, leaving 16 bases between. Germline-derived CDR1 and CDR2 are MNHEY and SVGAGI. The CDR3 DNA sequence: TGTGCCACTACGGAGGGGGGCGGTGGGGCCAACGTCCTGACTTTC. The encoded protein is CATTEGGGGANVLTF.

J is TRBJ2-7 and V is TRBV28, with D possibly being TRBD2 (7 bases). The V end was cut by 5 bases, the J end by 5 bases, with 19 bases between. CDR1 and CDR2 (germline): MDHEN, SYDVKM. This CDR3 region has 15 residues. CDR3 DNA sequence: TGTGCCAGCAGTGCTTTACGGGGGGCCGGGAACGAGCAGTACTTC. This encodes CASSALRGAGNEQYF.

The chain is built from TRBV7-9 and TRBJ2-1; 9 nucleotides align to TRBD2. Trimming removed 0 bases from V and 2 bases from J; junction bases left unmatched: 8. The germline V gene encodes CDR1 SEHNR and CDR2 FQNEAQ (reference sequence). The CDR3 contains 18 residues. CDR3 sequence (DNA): TGTGCCAGCAGCTTAGCGCTTGCGCGGGAGGGGACCTACAATGAGCAGTTCTTC. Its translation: CASSLALAREGTYNEQFF.

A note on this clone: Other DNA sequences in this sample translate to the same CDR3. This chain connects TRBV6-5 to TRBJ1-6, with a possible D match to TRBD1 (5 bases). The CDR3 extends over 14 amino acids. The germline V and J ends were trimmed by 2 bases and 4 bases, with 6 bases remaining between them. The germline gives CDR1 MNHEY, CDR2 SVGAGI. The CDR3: CASSYRGYNSPLHF. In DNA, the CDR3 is TGTGCCAGCAGTTACAGGGGTTATAATTCACCCCTCCACTTT.

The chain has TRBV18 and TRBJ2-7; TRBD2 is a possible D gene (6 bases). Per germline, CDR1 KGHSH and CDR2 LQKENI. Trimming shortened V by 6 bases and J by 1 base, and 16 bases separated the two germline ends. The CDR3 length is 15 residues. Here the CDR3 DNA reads TGTGCCAGCTCGAAGTCAGGGACTTCATCCTACGAGCAGTACTTC. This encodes CASSKSGTSSYEQYF.